Below are 10 T cell receptor beta chains sequenced from a single sample in a study of cytomegalovirus exposure and HLA in healthy donors. PCR involved 60 Vbeta and 13 Jbeta primers. The table came from immunoSEQ multiplex PCR; TCRdb's copy has only in-frame clones and leaves some out. The data show fewer than 250,000 clones, with about 81% seen just once and approximately 5.7% held by the top ten. The sequenced material came from PBMCs. These receptors came from a man aged 35-49 years in good health and CMV-seropositive.

The rearrangement joins TRBV5-1 to TRBJ2-7; tentative D call: TRBD2 (5 bases). The CDR3 has 8 residues. Germline assignment: CDR1 SGHRS and CDR2 YFSETQ. The CDR3 region has the DNA TGCATTCGGGGAGAGCAGTACTTC. Translation: CIRGEQYF.

This chain links TRBV6-1 with TRBJ2-1; 7 nucleotides agree with TRBD1. Trimming at V came to 1 base and at J to 12 bases, leaving 0 bases not matched to a gene. Germline lookup yields CDR1 MNHNS and CDR2 SASEGT. The CDR3 is 11 residues long. DNA for the CDR3: TGTGCCAGCAGTGAAGGGGACAGGCAGTTCTTC. Translation: CASSEGDRQFF.

V usage is TRBV14 and J usage is TRBJ1-2; 12 positions agree with TRBD1. CDR1 SGHDN and CDR2 FVKESK come from the germline V gene. This CDR3 is built from 15 residues. The trim removed 0 bases at V and 6 bases at J, leaving 2 bases unmatched. The CDR3 reads CASSQDGTGGHGYTF. In DNA, the CDR3 is TGTGCCAGCAGCCAAGATGGGACAGGGGGCCATGGCTACACCTTC. The full variable domain, completed using reference TRBV14 and TRBJ1-2, is EAGVTQFPSHSVIEKGQTVTLRCDPISGHDNLYWYRRVMGKEIKFLLHFVKESKQDESGMPNNRFLAERTGGTYSTLKVQPAELEDSGVYFCASSQDGTGGHGYTFGSGTRLTVV.

This clone was detected a few times. This chain joins TRBV30 and TRBJ1-5; 7 positions match TRBD1. The CDR3 consists of 13 residues. Germline V lookup: CDR1 GTSNPN, CDR2 SVGIG (reference sequence). V lost 4 bases and J lost 4; bases outside the gene matches: 4. The CDR3: CAWTGGWNQPQHF. The CDR3 coding sequence is TGTGCCTGGACAGGGGGATGGAATCAGCCCCAGCATTTT.

The V and J genes are TRBV9 and TRBJ2-7; 8 bases agree with TRBD1. V shed 0 bases and J 1 base; nucleotides not matched to a gene: 6. Germline CDR1 reads SGDLS; CDR2 reads YYNGEE. CDR3 size: 16 residues. The CDR3 DNA reads TGTGCCAGCAGCGTAGACGGCAGGACAGGGTCCTACGAGCAGTACTTC. Amino acids: CASSVDGRTGSYEQYF. The variable domain in full, with the rest retrieved from reference TRBV9 and TRBJ2-7, is DSGVTQTPKHLITATGQRVTLRCSPRSGDLSVYWYQQSLDQGLQFLIQYYNGEERAKGNILERFSAQQFPDLHSELNLSSLELGDSALYFCASSVDGRTGSYEQYFGPGTRLTVT.

This clone was seen a handful of times. The V gene is TRBV7-8, the J gene TRBJ2-3; TRBD2 aligns across 7 bases. Germline loops: CDR1 SGHVS, CDR2 FQNEAQ. With V trimmed by 1 base and J by 3 bases, 13 bases remained unmatched. This CDR3 comprises 18 residues. The CDR3 DNA sequence: TGTGCCAGCAGCTTAGTAGGGCGGGAGTTAAGTGGGACAGATACGCAGTATTTT. Protein product: CASSLVGRELSGTDTQYF. Based on the CDR3 plus reference TRBV7-8 and TRBJ2-3, the full variable domain is GAGVSQSPRYKVAKRGQDVALRCDPISGHVSLFWYQQALGQGPEFLTYFQNEAQLDKSGLPSDRFFAERPEGSVSTLKIQRTQQEDSAVYLCASSLVGRELSGTDTQYFGPGTRLTVL.

This chain joins TRBV4-1 and TRBJ1-2, with no clear D. Trimming stripped 0 bases from V and 0 bases from J, with 11 bases between. The germline V gene has CDR1 MGHRA and CDR2 YSYEKL. The CDR3 loop spans 16 amino acids. The CDR3 nucleotides are TGCGCCAGCAGCCAAGATGAAGGAGGAACTAACTATGGCTACACCTTC. Amino acid sequence: CASSQDEGGTNYGYTF.

This clone showed up just a few times. The CDR3 DNA reads as TGTGCCAGCAGTTCGGGGGCAACTAATGAAAAACTGTTTTTT. Translating it yields CASSSGATNEKLFF. The rearrangement joins TRBV6-1 to TRBJ1-4; the D gene is possibly TRBD1 (5 bases). Trimming took off 5 bases at V and 0 bases at J, with 7 bases between the two ends. The CDR3 sequence is 14 residues long. Germline-derived CDR1 and CDR2 are MNHNS and SASEGT.

The count of this clone is one. V and J are TRBV27 and TRBJ2-7; D is uncertain. With 3 bases removed from V and 4 bases from J, the gap between germline ends came to 19 bases. This CDR3 comprises 16 residues. Germline V CDR1 and CDR2: MNHEY, SMNVEV (reference sequence). The CDR3 coding sequence is TGTGCCAGCAGTTTCCCTGAAGCAGTCCAACTATACGAGCAGTACGTC. Translation: CASSFPEAVQLYEQYV.

This clone is a singleton in its sample. The chain recombines TRBV2 with TRBJ1-5; a possible D gene is TRBD1 (6 bases). Trimming removed 3 bases at V and 9 bases at J, with 18 bases between. The V gene's germline CDR1 is SNHLY and CDR2 FYNNEI. The CDR3 is 15 amino acids. The CDR3 nucleotides are TGTGCCAGCAGTGAGGCAGGGGCGAGGATGGGGCCCCAGCATTTT. Translation gives CASSEAGARMGPQHF.